This is a list of T cell receptor beta chains from one sample in a study of T cell repertoires in cytomegalovirus infection. No antigen has been identified for these receptors. A single record per CDR3 protein comes from TCRdb applying MiXCR to the reads. Among hundreds of thousands of distinct CDR3 sequences, 31% were seen once, and the ten largest hold over 13%. Sequences were derived from cultured CD8+ T cells from PBMCs, sampled from culture after CMV antigen stimulation. Receptors originate from a human donor in good health (CMV status not recorded). Some clones in this sample may be carry-over from other donors' samples. Both conserved end residues are part of each CDR3. The D gene is left open where the match is weak. Clone size is given for some rows only: seen once, a few or many times, or a class if the clone is expanded.

J: TRBJ2-1; D: TRBD2; size: once; V: TRBV27; DNA: TGTGCCAGCAGTTTAGGGAGCCGGGCGGGGGGGCCCAACAATGAGCAGTTCTTC; CDR3: CASSLGSRAGGPNNEQFF
J: TRBJ1-5; D: TRBD1; size: few; V: TRBV4-1; DNA: TGCGCCAGCAGCCACCCAGGGGGTCGCAATCAGCCCCAGCATTTT; CDR3: CASSHPGGRNQPQHF
J: TRBJ2-1; D: -; size: -; V: TRBV10-3; DNA: TGTGCCATCAGGGAGGGGATTGCCTACAATGAGCAGTTCTTC; CDR3: CAIREGIAYNEQFF
J: TRBJ2-3; D: TRBD1; size: -; V: TRBV6-2/TRBV6-3; DNA: TGTGCCAGCAGTTACGCGACAGGGTTAACAGATACGCAGTATTTT; CDR3: CASSYATGLTDTQYF
J: TRBJ2-5; D: TRBD2; size: many; V: TRBV7-6; DNA: TGTGCCAGCAGCTTAGTGTGGGGGGGGGAGACCCAGTACTTC; CDR3: CASSLVWGGETQYF
J: TRBJ1-5; D: -; size: many; V: TRBV7-9; DNA: TGTGCCAGCAGCTTAGATGGGGAGCCCCAGCATTTT; CDR3: CASSLDGEPQHF
J: TRBJ2-1; D: -; size: many; V: TRBV7-9; DNA: TGTGCCAGCAGCTCCCCTAGGGTCTCTCTCCACAATGAGCAGTTCTTC; CDR3: CASSSPRVSLHNEQFF
J: TRBJ2-5; D: TRBD2; size: -; V: TRBV19; DNA: TGTGCCAGTAGAGTAGCGGGGGATCATCAAGAGACCCAGTACTTC; CDR3: CASRVAGDHQETQYF
J: TRBJ1-2; D: -; size: many; V: TRBV27; DNA: TGTGCCAGCAGCCCTTACAGGAGCTATGGCTACACCTTC; CDR3: CASSPYRSYGYTF
J: TRBJ2-1; D: TRBD2; size: few; V: TRBV6-6; DNA: TGTGCCAGCAGTTACAGAGTAACTAGCGGTTACAATGAGCAGTTCTTC; CDR3: CASSYRVTSGYNEQFF
J: TRBJ1-1; D: -; size: few; V: TRBV19; DNA: TGTGCCAGTAGTATAGTTCCCTATTGGGGCACTGAAGCTTTCTTT; CDR3: CASSIVPYWGTEAFF
J: TRBJ2-7; D: -; size: few; V: TRBV12-3/TRBV12-4; DNA: TGTGCCAGCAGTCTATCGACGGTAACCTACGAGCAGTACTTC; CDR3: CASSLSTVTYEQYF
J: TRBJ2-4; D: -; size: -; V: TRBV7-4; DNA: TGTGCCAGCAGCCCCGGACAGATAGCCAAAAACATTCAGTACTTC; CDR3: CASSPGQIAKNIQYF
J: TRBJ2-1; D: TRBD2; size: -; V: TRBV5-1; DNA: TGCGCCAGCAGCATCCTAGCGGGGCTCAACTTGGTTGATGAGCAGTTCTTC; CDR3: CASSILAGLNLVDEQFF
J: TRBJ2-7; D: -; size: -; V: TRBV19; DNA: TGTGCCAGTAGTAATGTATTCTACGAGCAGTACTTC; CDR3: CASSNVFYEQYF
J: TRBJ1-1; D: -; size: -; V: TRBV6-1; DNA: TGTGCCAGCAGTGAAGAGGTTCCGGGGTCCACTGAAGCTTTCTTT; CDR3: CASSEEVPGSTEAFF
J: TRBJ2-3; D: TRBD2; size: -; V: TRBV19; DNA: TGTGCCAGTAGTCAAAGGCCTCGGGAGGGCACAGATACGCAGTATTTT; CDR3: CASSQRPREGTDTQYF
J: TRBJ2-1; D: TRBD1; size: -; V: TRBV7-8; DNA: TGTGCCAGCAGCTTAGCCCCGGGACAGTACAATGAGCAGTTCTTC; CDR3: CASSLAPGQYNEQFF
J: TRBJ1-5; D: TRBD1; size: -; V: TRBV27; DNA: TGTGCCAGCAGTTTATGGGCAGGGACAGATCAGCCCCAGCATTTT; CDR3: CASSLWAGTDQPQHF
J: TRBJ2-1; D: TRBD2; size: -; V: TRBV2; DNA: TGTGCCAGCAGACCGACTAGCGGGGTCGACAATGAGCAGTTCTTC; CDR3: CASRPTSGVDNEQFF
J: TRBJ1-2; D: -; size: few; V: TRBV29-1; DNA: TGCAGCGTTATCAGGAGGGAAGGCTACACCTTC; CDR3: CSVIRREGYTF
J: TRBJ1-5; D: -; size: few; V: TRBV4-1; DNA: TGCGCCAGCAGCTCGAGGGAGGGGGATCAGCCCCAGCATTTT; CDR3: CASSSREGDQPQHF
J: TRBJ2-1; D: -; size: -; V: TRBV6-2/TRBV6-3; DNA: TGTGCCAGCAGCCGCTCATGGGGTCCCGATGAGCAGTTCTTC; CDR3: CASSRSWGPDEQFF
J: TRBJ2-1; D: -; size: -; V: TRBV27; DNA: TGTGCCAGCAGTTTATCCCCTACAGTGCAGTACAATGAGCAGTTCTTC; CDR3: CASSLSPTVQYNEQFF
J: TRBJ2-2; D: -; size: -; V: TRBV6-6; DNA: TGTGCCAGCAGTCCCCTAGCCAACACCGGGGAGCTGTTTTTT; CDR3: CASSPLANTGELFF
J: TRBJ1-1; D: -; size: few; V: TRBV4-3; DNA: TGCGCCAGCAGCCAAACAGGGCTCACTGAAGCTTTCTTT; CDR3: CASSQTGLTEAFF
J: TRBJ1-1; D: -; size: few; V: TRBV29-1; DNA: TGCAGCGTGCTCAGCCTTCAGCTGAACACTGAAGCTTTCTTT; CDR3: CSVLSLQLNTEAFF
J: TRBJ2-3; D: -; size: -; V: TRBV28; DNA: TGTGCCAGCAGTCCTTCCCCAAGCTTGGACAGATCCACAGATACGCAGTATTTT; CDR3: CASSPSPSLDRSTDTQYF
J: TRBJ2-4; D: TRBD1; size: -; V: TRBV10-3; DNA: TGTGCCATCAGTGGGGACAGGGGTCAAGGAAACATTCAGTACTTC; CDR3: CAISGDRGQGNIQYF
J: TRBJ2-3; D: -; size: few; V: TRBV7-8; DNA: TGTGCCAGCAGCTTAGCCACACGACGAAAAGATACGCAGTATTTT; CDR3: CASSLATRRKDTQYF
J: TRBJ2-5; D: -; size: -; V: TRBV7-9; DNA: TGTGCCAGCTCCAAGGTGGGGGAAGAGACCCAGTACTTC; CDR3: CASSKVGEETQYF
J: TRBJ2-1; D: TRBD2; size: -; V: TRBV7-3; DNA: TGTGCCAGCAGCCCCCACAGCGGGGGGGACAATGAGCAGTTCTTC; CDR3: CASSPHSGGDNEQFF